The sequence of this TCR beta chain was determined in a study of vaccination and CD4 T cells after COVID-19. The CDR3 totals 15 residues. The germline CDR1 and CDR2 sequences are LNHDA and SQIVND (reference sequence). With 7 bases clipped from V and 6 bases from J, the junction kept 9 bases outside the gene matches. As to treatment: approximately nine-day PBMC culture with coronavirus spike peptide pools or control peptides (ViraFEST assay). Harvesting of the unexposed donor's CD4+ T cells predated the COVID-19 pandemic (2011-2018). Per well, approximately 2.1 million PBMCs were cultured in the presence of around 11 IU/ml IL-2 and around 9.5 ug/ml peptide pools. Scientists ran DNA taken from cultured CD4+ T cells through the Oncomine TCR Beta short-read assay for sequencing. TCRdb redid the calling of the PCR reads with MiXCR, one entry per CDR3 protein. The sample lists about 7,000 distinct CDR3 sequences; approximately 32% were seen once.

In the case of this clonotype: The antigen remains unidentified.

The sample comprised CD4+ T cells from blood, cultured in vitro. V is TRBV19 and J is TRBJ2-1, with 10 bases fitting TRBD2. This TCR was sampled from a human donor in good health. The CDR3 coding sequence is TGTGCCAGTAAAACCTTAGCGGGGGGCTCCAATGAGCAGTTCTTC. This encodes CASKTLAGGSNEQFF.